This entry is about one T cell receptor (beta chain). These data are taken from a study of Graves' ophthalmopathy and Graves' hyperthyroidism. The germline CDR1 and CDR2 sequences are MNHGY and SAAAGT. The CDR3 length is 16 residues. The V gene end was trimmed by 8 bases and the J gene end by 1 base; junction bases not matched to a gene: 8. As the template, RNA transcripts were used to amplify TCR beta CDR3 regions. HTBI-primed first-round RT-PCR preceded second-round multiplex PCR. In TCRdb, the multiplex PCR reads were re-called with MiXCR into one record per CDR3 protein. The sample holds about 620,000 distinct CDR3 sequences; 22% are singletons and the top ten take more than 5.5%.

Sample: peripheral blood. This clonotype was sampled from a woman younger than 30 with stable Graves' hyperthyroidism. Some clones in this sample may be carry-over from other donors' samples. The chain recombines TRBV6-8 with TRBJ2-5; the match to TRBD2 covers 12 bases. Here the CDR3 reads CASEGLAGPPQETQYF. Here the CDR3 DNA reads TGTGCCAGCGAAGGACTAGCGGGGCCCCCCCAAGAGACCCAGTACTTC.